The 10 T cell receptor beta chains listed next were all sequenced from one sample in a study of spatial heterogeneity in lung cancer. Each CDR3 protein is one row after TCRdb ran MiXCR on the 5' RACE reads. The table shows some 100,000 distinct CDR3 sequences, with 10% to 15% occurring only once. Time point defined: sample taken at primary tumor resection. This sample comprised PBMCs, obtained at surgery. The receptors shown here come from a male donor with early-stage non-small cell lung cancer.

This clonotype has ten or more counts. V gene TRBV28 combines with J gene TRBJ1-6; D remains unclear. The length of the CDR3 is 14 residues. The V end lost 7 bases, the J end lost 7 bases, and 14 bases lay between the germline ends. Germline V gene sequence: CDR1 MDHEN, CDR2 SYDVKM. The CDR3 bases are TGTGCCAGCACACTCGGGAGAGAAAATTCACCCCTCCACTTT. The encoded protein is CASTLGRENSPLHF.

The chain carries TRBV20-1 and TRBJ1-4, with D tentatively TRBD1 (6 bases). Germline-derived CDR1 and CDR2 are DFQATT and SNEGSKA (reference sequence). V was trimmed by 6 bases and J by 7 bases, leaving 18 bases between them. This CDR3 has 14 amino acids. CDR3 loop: CSADSGGRSEKLFF. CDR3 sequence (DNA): TGCAGTGCAGATTCGGGGGGCCGGAGTGAAAAACTGTTTTTT.

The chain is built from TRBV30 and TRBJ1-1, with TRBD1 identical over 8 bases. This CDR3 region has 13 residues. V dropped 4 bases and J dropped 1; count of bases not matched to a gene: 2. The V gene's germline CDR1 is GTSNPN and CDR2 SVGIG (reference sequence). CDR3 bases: TGTGCCTGGAACGGACAGGGGAACACTGAAGCTTTCTTT. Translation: CAWNGQGNTEAFF.

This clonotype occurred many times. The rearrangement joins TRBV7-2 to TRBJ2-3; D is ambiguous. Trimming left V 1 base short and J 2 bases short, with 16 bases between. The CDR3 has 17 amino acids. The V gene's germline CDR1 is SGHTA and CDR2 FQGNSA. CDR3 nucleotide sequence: TGTGCCAGCAGCTTAGATAGGGCTAGGGCGTACACAGATACGCAGTATTTT. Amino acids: CASSLDRARAYTDTQYF.

The CDR3 DNA reads TGTGCCAGCAGCCGGGACAGGGGGTACTATGGCTACACCTTC. It is translated as CASSRDRGYYGYTF. The chain joins TRBV7-2 to TRBJ1-2, with 11 bases lining up with TRBD1. J gave up 3 bases and V 5 bases, and 2 bases lay outside the gene matches. This CDR3 has 14 amino acids. The germline V gene encodes CDR1 SGHTA and CDR2 FQGNSA. The full variable domain, with the rest looked up from reference TRBV7-2 and TRBJ1-2, is GAGVSQSPSNKVTEKGKDVELRCDPISGHTALYWYRQSLGQGLEFLIYFQGNSAPDKSGLPSDRFSAERTGGSVSTLTIQRTQQEDSAVYLCASSRDRGYYGYTFGSGTRLTVV.

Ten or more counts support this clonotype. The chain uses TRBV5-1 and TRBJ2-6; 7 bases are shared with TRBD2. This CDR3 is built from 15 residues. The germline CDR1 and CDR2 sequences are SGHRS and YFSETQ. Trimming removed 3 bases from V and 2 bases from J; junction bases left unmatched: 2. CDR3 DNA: TGCGCCAGCAGCTCCGGGGGGACTGGGGCCAACGTCCTGACTTTC. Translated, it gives CASSSGGTGANVLTF.

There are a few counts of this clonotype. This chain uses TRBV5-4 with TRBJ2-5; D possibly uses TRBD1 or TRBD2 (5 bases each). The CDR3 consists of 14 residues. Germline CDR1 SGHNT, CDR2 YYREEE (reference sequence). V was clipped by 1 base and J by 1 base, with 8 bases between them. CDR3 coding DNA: TGTGCCAGCAGCTTGTCAGGGAGCCAAGAGACCCAGTACTTC. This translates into CASSLSGSQETQYF.

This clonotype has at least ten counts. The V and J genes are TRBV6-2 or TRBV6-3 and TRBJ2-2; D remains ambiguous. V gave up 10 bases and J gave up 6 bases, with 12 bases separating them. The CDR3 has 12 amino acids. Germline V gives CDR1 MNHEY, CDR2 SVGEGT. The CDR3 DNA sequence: TGTGCCACCGGATTCCGTTCCGGGGAGCTGTTTTTT. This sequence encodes CATGFRSGELFF.

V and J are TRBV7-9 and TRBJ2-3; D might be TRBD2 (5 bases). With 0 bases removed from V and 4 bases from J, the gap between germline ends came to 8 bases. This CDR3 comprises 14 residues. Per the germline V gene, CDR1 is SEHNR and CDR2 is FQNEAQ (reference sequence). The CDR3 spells CASSLAGVPDTQYF. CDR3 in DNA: TGTGCCAGCAGCTTAGCGGGAGTCCCAGATACGCAGTATTTT.

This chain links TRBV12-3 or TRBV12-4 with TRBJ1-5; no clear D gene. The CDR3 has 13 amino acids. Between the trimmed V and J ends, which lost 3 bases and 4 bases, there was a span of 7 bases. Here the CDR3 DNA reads TGTGCCAGCAGTTTGGCGCAGAATCAGCCCCAGCATTTT. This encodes CASSLAQNQPQHF.